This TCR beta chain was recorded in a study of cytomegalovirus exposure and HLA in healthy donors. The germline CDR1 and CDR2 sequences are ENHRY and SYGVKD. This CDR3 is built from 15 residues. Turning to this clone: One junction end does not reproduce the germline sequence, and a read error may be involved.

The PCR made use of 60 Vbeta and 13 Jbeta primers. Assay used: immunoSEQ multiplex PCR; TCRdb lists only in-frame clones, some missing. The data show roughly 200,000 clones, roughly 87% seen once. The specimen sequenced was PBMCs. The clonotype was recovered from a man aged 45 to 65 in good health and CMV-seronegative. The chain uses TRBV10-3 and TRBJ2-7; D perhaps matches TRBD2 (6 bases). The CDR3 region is CAISESPGDRSTLHF. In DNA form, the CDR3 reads TGTGCCATCAGTGAGTCCCCGGGAGACAGATCTACGTTGCACTTC.